This T cell receptor beta chain derives from a study of shared clonotypes between healthy human individuals. Germline V gene data show CDR1 as SQVTM and CDR2 as ANQGSEA. Trimming shortened V by 4 bases and J by 5 bases, and 18 bases separated the two germline ends. The CDR3 is made up of 15 amino acids. The assay was immunoSEQ multiplex PCR, and TCRdb's table has in-frame clones only and misses some. The sample consists of about 2.3 million clones, around 93% of them appearing once. This chain uses TRBV29-1 with TRBJ2-1; D may be TRBD1 or TRBD2 (6 bases each). Sequencing was done on a sample of naive CD4+ T cells from PBMCs. Noted subset: CD45RA+ positively selected. This TCR was sampled from a man aged 18 to 35 in good health. Some clones in this sample may be carry-over from other donors' samples. The CDR3 here is CSVVGGSGHNNEQFF. The CDR3, as DNA: TGCAGCGTTGTAGGGGGTAGCGGACATAACAATGAGCAGTTCTTC.